This paragraph reports one T cell receptor (beta chain). Its target is not known. One base away lies a much larger clone, so this may be a sequencing read error. Germline loops: CDR1 LGHDT, CDR2 YNNKEL (reference sequence). The CDR3 runs to 15 residues. Amplification of the TCR beta CDR3 was achieved through multiplex PCR with 32 V and 13 J primers. TCRdb reanalysed the multiplex PCR reads using MiXCR and keeps one entry per CDR3 protein. Of 10,000 to 15,000 distinct CDR3 sequences detected, around 21% appear once; the ten largest clones hold 4.6%. Each sample used approximately 0.55 ug of genomic DNA from bulk tumor tissue. Surgical sampling yielded several biopsies per primary tumor (spaced far apart). Curative surgery was undertaken by patients, who had untreated, newly diagnosed non-small cell lung cancer. This entry is derived from a study of immune heterogeneity within non-small cell lung tumors. Overall study: Tumors were classified as 4 squamous cell carcinomas, 10 non-squamous carcinomas and 1 not otherwise specified. General study points: Within a patient, dominant CDR3 beta clonotypes were shared across sites, though different locations had unique frequent clones.

Source material: lung tumor tissue. V and J are TRBV3-1 and TRBJ2-2, with D possibly matching TRBD2 (5 bases). This TCR came from a man aged 55 to 70 with non-small cell lung cancer. The CDR3 region is CAISRGHSNTGELFF. DNA of the CDR3: TGTGCCATCAGCCGAGGGCACTCGAACACCGGGGAGCTGTTTTTT.